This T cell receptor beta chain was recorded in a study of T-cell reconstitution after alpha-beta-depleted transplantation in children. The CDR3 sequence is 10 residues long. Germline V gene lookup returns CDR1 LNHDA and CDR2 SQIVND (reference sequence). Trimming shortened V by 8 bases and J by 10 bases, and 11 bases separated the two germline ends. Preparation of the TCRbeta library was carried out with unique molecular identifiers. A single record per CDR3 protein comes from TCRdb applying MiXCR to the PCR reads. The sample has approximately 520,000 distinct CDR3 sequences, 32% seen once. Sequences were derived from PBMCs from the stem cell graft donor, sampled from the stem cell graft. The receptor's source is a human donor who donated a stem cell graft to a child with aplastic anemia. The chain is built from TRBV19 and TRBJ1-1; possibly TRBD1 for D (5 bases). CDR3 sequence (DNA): TGTGCCAGTCATGGGGGTATAGCTTTCTTT. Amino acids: CASHGGIAFF.